The entry below describes one TCR beta chain. Its antigen is unidentified. J gave up 0 bases and V 3 bases, and 5 bases lay outside the gene matches. The germline V gene encodes CDR1 SGHNT and CDR2 YYREEE (reference sequence). This CDR3 has 15 amino acids. The source of the sample is a study of Ad26.COV2.S vaccination and SARS-CoV-2 variants. Study at large: As a participant in COV1001, the donor was in the Ad26.COV2.S trial arm.

Study outcomes and limitations: Vaccine and placebo groups showed comparable non-spike TCR breadth. There was a possibility that the TCR breadth and depth analyses underestimated total T cell responses.

Stated treatment: 19 received Ad26.COV2.S at low or high dose, single or two shots; several received placebo; per-sample allocation not given. Sampling happened 63 days after the first vaccine or placebo injection. The study used a vaccine consisting of an Ad26 vector that expressed Wuhan-strain SARS-CoV-2 spike. Assay used: immunoSEQ multiplex PCR; TCRdb lists only in-frame clones, some missing. Here the sample spans about 350,000 clones, 85% being singletons. The material sequenced was peripheral blood, taken in a trial of Ad26.COV2.S vaccine versus placebo. The chain carries TRBV5-4 and TRBJ2-7; 8 bases line up with TRBD2. This receptor was obtained from a person between 18 and 60 years old who received the Ad26.COV2.S COVID-19 vaccine or a placebo. CDR3 loop: CASSSAGGGSYEQYF. The DNA for the CDR3 is TGTGCCAGCAGCTCGGCCGGGGGGGGCTCCTACGAGCAGTACTTC.